The clone carrying this T cell receptor (beta chain) was seen just once. The data are from a study of T-cell memory formation after mild COVID-19. V lost 2 bases, J lost 6 bases, and 13 bases lay in between. This CDR3 has 14 residues. One entry per CDR3 protein, called by TCRdb with MiXCR from the 5' RACE reads. This table holds around 29,000 distinct CDR3 sequences, roughly a sixth found once. The clonotype originates from an adult who had mild COVID-19 (a few samples of this study predate the infection). Cell type and time point are not known. Material for sequencing was PBMCs or a T cell subset sorted from them (not recorded which). The chain combines TRBV12-3 or TRBV12-4 with TRBJ1-1; D remains ambiguous. Here the CDR3 DNA reads TGTGCCAGCAGTTTAATTGTGACCGGGGCTGAAGCTTTCTTT. Translating it yields CASSLIVTGAEAFF.